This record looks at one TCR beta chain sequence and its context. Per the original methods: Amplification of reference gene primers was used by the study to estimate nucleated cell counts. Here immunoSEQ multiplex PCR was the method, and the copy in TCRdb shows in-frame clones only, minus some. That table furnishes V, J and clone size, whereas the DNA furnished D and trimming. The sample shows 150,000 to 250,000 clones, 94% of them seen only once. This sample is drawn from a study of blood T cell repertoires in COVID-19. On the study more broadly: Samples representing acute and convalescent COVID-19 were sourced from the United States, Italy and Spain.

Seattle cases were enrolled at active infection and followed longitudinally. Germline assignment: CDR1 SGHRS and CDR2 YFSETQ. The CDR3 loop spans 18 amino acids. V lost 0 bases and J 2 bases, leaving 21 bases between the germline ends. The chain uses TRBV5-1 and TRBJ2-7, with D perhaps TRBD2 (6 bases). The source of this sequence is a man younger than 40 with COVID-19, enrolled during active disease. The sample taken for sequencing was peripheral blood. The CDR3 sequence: CASSLAPRRETVPYEQYF. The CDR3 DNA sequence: TGCGCCAGCAGCTTGGCCCCCAGACGGGAGACAGTCCCCTACGAGCAGTACTTC.